This T cell receptor beta chain was captured by sequencing in a study of shared clonotypes between healthy human individuals (TCRdb year 2020). Context from the whole study: A couple of women and a few men aged 18 to 49 years were included in the cohort. Blood TCR repertoires of about five healthy adults were deeply sequenced to estimate repertoire size and the extent of clonotype sharing between individuals. Per donor, leukapheresis produced somewhere between about 0.8 and 9.5 billion PBMCs. For each donor, CD4 naive and CD4 memory were each run on three plates, CD8 naive on two plates, and CD8 memory on one plate. To increase sequencing depth and limit assay-specific biases, TCR repertoire library preparation and sequencing were carried out by different laboratories using diverse techniques. Overall results and qualifications from the work: Across a handful of donors, roughly 5% of naive CD4, more than 3% of naive CD8, 2% to 2.5% of memory CD4, and around 0.4% of memory CD8 clonotypes were shared. Larger estimated clonotype richness was generally found for naive subsets than for memory subsets. Pairwise subsampling indicated that sequencing depth was expected to affect the degree of clonotype sharing among donors. Sampling was restricted to blood, and TCR repertoires in tissue are likely to differ from TCR repertoires in blood. The small number of donors limited the genetic and exposure-history diversity represented. Higher generation probabilities were observed for clonotypes shared by all four sorted-subset donors than for non-shared clonotypes. Even with the large sequencing depth, rarefaction of the sorted-subset datasets indicated that sequencing was incomplete.

Regarding this clone: The antigen it binds to is not known. The sample holds no much larger clone one base away, and base qualities are not on file.

The donors were healthy, HIV-negative adults with no recently reported acute infections or vaccinations. Every donor was a Caucasian adult residing in Nashville, Tennessee, USA. CD4+ T cells were enriched by magnetic negative selection; naive cells were then positively selected on CD45RA, and the negative fraction formed the memory subset. Blood was obtained by leukapheresis, after which PBMCs were separated by Ficoll-Histopaque density gradient centrifugation and cryopreserved in liquid nitrogen vapor phase. Purity and quantity of every magnetically sorted T cell population were checked by analytical flow cytometry. From each sorted fraction, genomic DNA was isolated and quantified by UV absorbance on a Nanodrop 2000c. Using the deep immunoSEQ assay, multiplex PCR amplified TCR CDR3 regions from genomic DNA. Genomic DNA extracted from each cell subset was distributed evenly over all wells of several immunoSEQ 96-well plates, and each plate served as one replicate. For sorted subsets, 200 ng of genomic DNA, equivalent to 25,000 to 30,000 T cell genomes, went into each replicate PCR. Purified libraries were quantified with a Qubit 3.0 fluorometer, sized on a Bioanalyzer 2100, and re-quantified with the KAPA Library Quantification kit. A separate single-read 150-cycle Illumina NextSeq 550 flow cell was used to sequence each immunoSEQ 96-well plate. The paper's data handling went like this. Because only junctional sequences without quality scores were contained in the immunoSEQ output, filtering matching that applied to full-length reads could not be performed. Sequences were annotated with PyIR, a Python wrapper for IgBLAST v1.9, using IMGT germline references to assign V/J genes and CDR3. Reads with weak V/J assignments (E-value above 1e-6), missing CDR3, stop codons, out-of-frame junctions, or ambiguous translated residues were removed. A V3J clonotype was defined by an identical inferred V gene, J gene, and CDR3 amino acid sequence. Percentage overlap between repertoires was computed as shared unique clonotypes divided by the size of the smaller repertoire. Richness of each repertoire was evaluated using RTK rarefaction, the Chao1 estimator, and Recon v2.1 estimates of unobserved clonotypes. OLGA was used to compute generation probabilities for all TCRbeta clonotypes that the gDNA method yielded from a few donors. TCRdb's version of the immuneACCESS table is confined to in-frame rearrangements and falls short of the full clone set. An unresolved V gene accounts for under half of the shortfall where checked; the remainder is of unknown origin. V and J calls and clone size follow that table, whereas D and trimming were derived from the DNA. The sample table holds roughly 2,500,000 clones, of which roughly 93% were seen once. Of the sample, roughly 0.36% is held by the ten largest clones.

The sequenced material came from naive CD4+ T cells from PBMCs. The cell subset or site label corresponds to: CD45RA+ positively selected. The source is a man aged 18 to 30 in good health. Some clones in this sample may be carry-over from other donors' samples.

The CDR3: CASSLGRNLNTEAFF. In nucleotide form, the sequence is TGCGCCAGCAGCTTGGGCAGAAACCTGAACACTGAAGCTTTCTTT. Here the chain combines TRBV5-1 and TRBJ1-1; no D gene call is confident. The junction carries 9 bases between V and J, which are trimmed by 0 bases and 0 bases respectively. CDR1 is given as SGHRS and CDR2 as YFSETQ, both from the germline V gene. Its CDR3 holds 15 amino acids, cysteine through phenylalanine. Kept here is only the CDR3 DNA, which spans 45 bases and is read in frame from base 1.